This TCR beta chain emerged from a study of cytomegalovirus exposure and HLA in healthy donors. Primers included in the PCR were 60 Vbeta and 13 Jbeta primers. Assay used: immunoSEQ multiplex PCR; TCRdb lists only in-frame clones, some missing. The repertoire includes about 140,000 clones, roughly 77% of them detected once, and over 3% sits in the top ten. This TCR was sampled from a man in his forties in good health and CMV-seronegative. Sequencing was done on a sample of PBMCs.

The CDR3, as DNA: TGTGCCAGCAGTTGGGCGGGGCGCGGGGAGCAGTACTTC. As protein: CASSWAGRGEQYF. The V call is TRBV6-5, the J call TRBJ2-7; D might be TRBD2 (6 bases). The CDR3 spans 13 residues. V was trimmed by 4 bases and J by 7 bases, leaving 14 bases between them. Germline V gene lookup returns CDR1 MNHEY and CDR2 SVGAGI.